This paragraph reports one T cell receptor beta chain. This clonotype came up a few times. This receptor's antigen is unknown. No base-level quality is on record; no much larger clone is a single base apart. V and J are truncated by 8 bases and 7 bases respectively, leaving an intervening sequence of 12 bases. The germline V gene encodes CDR1 MNHEY and CDR2 SMNVEV (reference sequence). From cysteine to phenylalanine, the CDR3 is 12 amino acids long. Kept here is only the CDR3 DNA, which spans 36 bases and is read in frame from base 1. TCR beta repertoires were profiled from peripheral blood of approximately 13 young patients with multiple sclerosis to demonstrate the VDJtools post-analysis software. The multiple sclerosis patients were children and adolescents ranging in age from roughly 6 to 16 years. Library prep was done by PCR. These reads were obtained on an Illumina HiSeq 2500. To reduce PCR and sequencing biases, unique molecular identifiers were incorporated into the TCR beta cDNA libraries. Roughly 500,000 cDNA molecules were obtained for every 1 to 10 million input T cells, so each molecule roughly corresponded to one T cell. Patient libraries were prepared and sequenced with the same protocol used for the earlier healthy control dataset. Samples belonging to the same batch were prepared together, multiplexed and sequenced on a shared HiSeq lane. In the original analysis: Raw barcoded reads were processed with MIGEC, and single-read molecular identifier groups were discarded before consensus assembly and CDR3 extraction. VDJtools was used for post-analysis of the clonotype tables, and diversity was normalized by down-sampling every dataset to the size of the smallest sample. To correct batch-related cross-sample contamination, repertoire overlap clustering matched CDR3 amino acid sequences but not nucleotide sequences. TCRdb took the public reads, trimmed them with fastp at Q25, ran MiXCR for clone calling and kept in-frame beta chains. Under each unique CDR3 protein, matching rows form one entry showing the most common genes and DNA. The V and J calls follow TCRdb's processing rather than the paper's. For this sample there are about 180,000 distinct CDR3 sequences; 25% to 35% appear just once. The ten largest clones add up to less than 1.6% of the sample.

This entry belongs to a study of post-analysis software for immune sequencing data (dated by TCRdb to 2013 to 2016). With respect to the entire study: Relapsing-remitting, secondary progressive and progressive-relapsing multiple sclerosis were recorded as disease courses, and subtype annotation was lacking for some patients. Patient repertoires were compared against about twelve previously published healthy control repertoires from donors aged about 6 to 27 years. A subset of samples was prepared in parallel using single-end sample barcoding, then pooled and co-amplified after Illumina adapter ligation. Points the paper makes about the study in general: Several TRBV segments, including TRBV5-6, TRBV5-1 and TRBV20-1, were significantly more frequent in patients than controls. Normalized Chao1 diversity was significantly lower in multiple sclerosis patients than controls, suggesting substantial peripheral T-cell clonal expansion. The multiple sclerosis patient group was slightly younger than the control group. Direct clustering with F measure revealed strong co-clustering of samples prepared in the same batch, which led to a batch-effect correction.

The clonotype comes from a girl aged 10 to 17 with multiple sclerosis. Sequencing used blood. The sequence joins TRBV27 to TRBJ2-1; a tentative D call is TRBD2 (6 bases match). The CDR3 region: CASSPSGNEQFF. The nucleotide sequence is TGTGCCAGCTCGCCCAGCGGGAATGAGCAGTTCTTC.